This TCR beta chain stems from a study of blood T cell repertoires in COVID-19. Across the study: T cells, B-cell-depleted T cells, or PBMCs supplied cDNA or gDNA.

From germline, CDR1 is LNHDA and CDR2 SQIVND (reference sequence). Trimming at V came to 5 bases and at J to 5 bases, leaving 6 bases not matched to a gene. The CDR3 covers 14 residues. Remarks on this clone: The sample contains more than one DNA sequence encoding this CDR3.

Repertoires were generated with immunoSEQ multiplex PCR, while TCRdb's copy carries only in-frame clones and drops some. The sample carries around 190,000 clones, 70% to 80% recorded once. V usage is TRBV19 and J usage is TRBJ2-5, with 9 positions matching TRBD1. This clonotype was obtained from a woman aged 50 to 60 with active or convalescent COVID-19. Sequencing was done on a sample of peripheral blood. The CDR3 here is CASSLGQGRETQYF. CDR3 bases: TGTGCCAGTAGTCTGGGACAGGGAAGGGAGACCCAGTACTTC.